The next 8 T cell receptor beta chains were all read from a single sample in a study of tissue T cells after allogeneic stem cell transplantation. Some clones are missing from TCRdb's copy, which holds only in-frame ones; the method was immunoSEQ multiplex PCR. The sample has some 7,600 clones, about 47% seen once. The time point is: mouse harvest day 7 after allogeneic transplant. Each mouse received 10^7 T-cell-depleted marrow cells plus 10^6 splenic CD5+ T cells by tail vein. Specimen: lymph node tissue. Receptors were obtained from a female BALB/c mouse given C57BL/6 T cells with graft-versus-host disease after an allogeneic hematopoietic cell transplant.

This clone appeared a few times. Mouse germline and gene names are used. The observed sequence ends 1 residue before the CDR3 terminus, with the missing tail filled in from the germline J gene. The J gene is TRBJ2-5, the V gene TRBV15; 8 nucleotides agree with TRBD1. With V trimmed by 6 bases and J by 6 bases, 8 bases remained unmatched. This CDR3 has 14 amino acids. Per germline, CDR1 SGHND and CDR2 FRSKSL. The part of the CDR3 DNA that was read is TGTGCCAGCAGCCGCGGGACAGGAGGGGACACCCAGTAC. Amino acids: CASSRGTGGDTQY. Given in full, the CDR3 is CASSRGTGGDTQYF.

With respect to this clone: Gene names are mouse gene names. The CDR3 is cut off 1 residue early in the read; its end comes from the germline J gene. The chain has TRBV19 and TRBJ1-1, with D perhaps TRBD1 (6 bases). This CDR3 has 12 residues. CDR1 FNHDT and CDR2 SITEND come from the germline V gene (reference sequence). V was trimmed by 6 bases and J by 3 bases, leaving 9 bases between them. The CDR3 sequence is CASKRGDTEVFF. The part of the CDR3 DNA that was read is TGTGCCAGCAAGAGGGGGGACACAGAAGTCTTC.

About this clone itself: Gene names denote mouse genes. Read data end 1 residue before the CDR3 end; the end is taken from the germline J gene. The V call is TRBV16, the J call TRBJ2-1; TRBD1 aligns across 8 bases. Germline assignment: CDR1 SGHSA and CDR2 FRNQAP. V was pared by 3 bases and J by 3 bases, with 1 base of the junction left unmatched. The CDR3 runs 14 residues. The part of the CDR3 DNA that was read is TGTGCAAGCAGCTTCAGGGGGCTCTATGCTGAGCAGTTC. Amino acid sequence: CASSFRGLYAEQF. The CDR3, in full, reads CASSFRGLYAEQFF.

In regard to this clone: Gene names and germline match the mouse. The read terminates 1 residue before the CDR3 end, so the remaining end is supplied by the germline J gene. The chain uses TRBV19 and TRBJ2-7; 10 nucleotides match TRBD2. Germline CDR1 is FNHDT and CDR2 is SITEND (reference sequence). This CDR3 is 12 amino acids long. Unmatched junction bases numbered 2, after V lost 4 bases and J lost 7 bases. CDR3 DNA (partial): TGTGCCAGCAGTCTGGGGGGGCGGGAACAGTAC. The encoded protein is CASSLGGREQY. Given in full, the CDR3 is CASSLGGREQYF.

Note on this clone: Any gene name here is a mouse gene name. The DNA ends 1 residue before the CDR3 does, and the rest of the CDR3 is filled in from the germline J gene. The chain couples TRBV12-1 to TRBJ2-5; perhaps D is TRBD1 or TRBD2 (6 bases each). CDR1 is SGHSN, CDR2 HYEKVE, per germline. The ends were cut back, 0 bases at V and 6 bases at J, with 9 bases in the middle. This CDR3 contains 13 residues. The covered CDR3 bases are TGTGCCAGCTCTCTCGGGGGCGATGACACCCAGTAC. Protein: CASSLGGDDTQY. The full-length CDR3 reads as CASSLGGDDTQYF. Using reference TRBV12-1 and TRBJ2-5 for the parts outside the CDR3, the full variable domain is DSGVVQSPRHIIKEKGGRSVLTCIPISGHSNVVWYQQTLGKELKFLIQHYEKVERDKGFLPSRFSVQQFDDYHSEMNMSALELEDSAMYFCASSLGGDDTQYFGPGTRLLVL.

As regards this clone: The germline and genes are mouse ones. This CDR3 is CASSLGFNYAEQFF. The covered CDR3 bases are TGTGCAAGCAGCTTGGGATTTAACTATGCTGAGCAGTTC. V usage is TRBV16 and J usage is TRBJ2-1; no definite D call. The read ends 1 residue before the CDR3 terminus; that terminus is restored from the germline J gene. Trimming took off 3 bases at V and 0 bases at J, with 6 bases between the two ends. CDR3 length equals 14 residues. Germline values: CDR1 SGHSA, CDR2 FRNQAP.

Of note for this clone: Genes and germline come from the mouse. The CDR3 goes on 1 residue after the read ends, and that part is filled in from the germline J gene. The chain recombines TRBV16 with TRBJ2-4, with TRBD1 as a possible D gene (5 bases). The germline V and J ends were trimmed by 0 bases and 7 bases, with 11 bases remaining between them. This CDR3 is 14 amino acids long. CDR1 and CDR2 from the germline V gene are SGHSA and FRNQAP. The DNA read from the CDR3 is TGTGCAAGCAGCTTAGAGAGCAGAGGGGACACCTTGTAC. Translating gives CASSLESRGDTLY. The CDR3 in full is CASSLESRGDTLYF.

To note about this clone: Here the gene names and germline are mouse. The read stops 1 residue short of the end of the CDR3; the missing end is completed from the germline J gene. The chain has TRBV26 and TRBJ2-4, with 9 nucleotides matching TRBD2. The CDR3 length is 15 residues. CDR1 and CDR2 from the germline V gene are KGHPV and FQNQEV (reference sequence). V dropped 6 bases and J dropped 0; count of bases not matched to a gene: 4. CDR3 sequence: CASSPDWGSQNTLYF. The sequenced part of the CDR3 DNA is TGTGCCAGCAGCCCCGACTGGGGGAGTCAAAACACCTTGTAC. The whole variable domain, filled in from reference TRBV26 and TRBJ2-4, reads NSKVIQTPRYLVKGQGQKAKMRCIPEKGHPVVFWYQQNKNNEFKFLINFQNQEVLQQIDMTEKRFSAECPSNSPCSLEIQSSEAGDSALYLCASSPDWGSQNTLYFGAGTRLSVL.